These 30 T cell receptor beta chains share one sample of origin, sequenced in a study of molecular identifiers for immune sequencing clone quantification. Via MiXCR, TCRdb re-called the PCR reads, giving one row per CDR3 protein. Of approximately 100,000 distinct CDR3 sequences detected, over 30% appear once; the ten largest clones hold about 4.2%. The sample was naive CD8+ T cells from blood, with Jurkat cell RNA spiked in. Documented subset: FACS-sorted CD8+CD4-CCR7+CD45RA+ naive T cells. These receptor sequences come from a human donor in good health. Some libraries in this study had Jurkat cell RNA spiked in.

Concerning this clonotype: The junction differs from germline at one of its ends, possibly a read error. The chain recombines TRBV5-6 with TRBJ1-1; TRBD1 matches 7 bases. Germline V gene lookup returns CDR1 SGHDT and CDR2 YYEEEE. The CDR3 totals 14 residues. CDR3 in amino acids: CASSRDSVNTGAFF. CDR3 DNA sequence: TGTGCCAGCAGCCGGGACAGTGTGAACACTGGAGCTTTCTTT. The full variable domain, in which reference TRBV5-6 and TRBJ1-1 provide the parts outside the CDR3, is DAGVTQSPTHLIKTRGQQVTLRCSPKSGHDTVSWYQQALGQGPQFIFQYYEEEERQRGNFPDRFSGHQFPNYSSELNVNALLLGDSALYLCASSRDSVNTGAFFGQGTRLTVV.

Concerning this clonotype: Compared with germline, one end of the junction differs, possibly owing to a read error. The chain carries TRBV4-2 and TRBJ2-4, with 10 positions matching TRBD1. The germline CDR1 and CDR2 sequences are LGHNA and YNFKEQ. The CDR3 consists of 13 residues. The CDR3 spells CASSQGPGQGFSF. Written as DNA, the CDR3 is TGTGCCAGCAGCCAAGGGCCGGGACAGGGGTTTTCTTTC.

As regards this clonotype: A read error is likely, as this CDR3 ends without the conserved phenylalanine or tryptophan. The chain carries TRBV6-2 or TRBV6-3 and TRBJ1-1; D ambiguous. CDR1 and CDR2 from the germline V gene are MNHEY and SVGEGT. Trimming left V 8 bases short and J 1 base short, with 14 bases between. This CDR3 spans 14 amino acids. The CDR3 DNA reads TGTGCCAGCGCCAAAACATGGGGGAACACTGAAGCTTTCTCT. As protein: CASAKTWGNTEAFS.

This clonotype was counted a few times. J is TRBJ1-1 and V is TRBV27, with 7 nucleotides matching TRBD1. Unmatched junction bases numbered 1, after V lost 2 bases and J lost 1 base. The CDR3 has 14 residues. Germline assignment: CDR1 MNHEY and CDR2 SMNVEV (reference sequence). CDR3 loop: CASSLTGANTEAFF. CDR3 coding DNA: TGTGCCAGCAGTTTAACAGGGGCGAACACTGAAGCTTTCTTT.

The chain employs TRBV14 and TRBJ1-6; D is ambiguous. Per germline, CDR1 SGHDN and CDR2 FVKESK. The CDR3 is 16 amino acids. V lost 1 base to trimming and J lost 1 base, with 8 bases between them. The CDR3 is CASSQVSASYNSPLHF. The CDR3 bases are TGTGCCAGCAGCCAAGTTTCAGCGTCCTATAATTCACCCCTCCACTTT.

A note on this clonotype: A much more abundant neighbour one base away suggests this may be a read error. The V gene is TRBV27, the J gene TRBJ1-5, with D uncertain. Germline assignment: CDR1 MNHEY and CDR2 SMNVEV (reference sequence). V lost 6 bases, J lost 1 base, and 7 bases lay in between. The CDR3 totals 13 residues. CDR3 sequence (DNA): TGTGCCAGCAGCATCAACAGCAATCAGCCCCAGCATTTT. This encodes CASSINSNQPQHF.

About this clonotype: The junction shows a germline mismatch at one end, possibly a read error. The J gene is TRBJ2-7, the V gene TRBV20-1, with 7 bases that match TRBD2. Germline assignment: CDR1 DFQATT and CDR2 SNEGSKA (reference sequence). CDR3 length: 15 amino acids. CDR3 sequence reads: CSPKRDKRSGYELYF. The CDR3 DNA follows: TGCAGCCCTAAGCGGGATAAACGGTCGGGGTACGAGCTGTACTTC.

This clonotype has ten or more counts. The rearrangement links TRBV5-1 to TRBJ1-1; D possibly corresponds to TRBD1 (6 bases). Germline V gives CDR1 SGHRS, CDR2 YFSETQ. The CDR3 extends over 14 amino acids. Deletions cut 1 base from V and 3 bases from J, with 10 bases between. The CDR3 coding sequence is TGCGCCAGCAGCTTGTTCAGGGGAGACACTGAAGCTTTCTTT. Encoded protein: CASSLFRGDTEAFF.

In this sample, this clonotype turned up many times. V gene TRBV7-9 combines with J gene TRBJ1-4; 9 bases line up with TRBD1. This CDR3 is 14 amino acids long. Germline CDR1 reads SEHNR; CDR2 reads FQNEAQ (reference sequence). The trim removed 2 bases at V and 8 bases at J, leaving 3 bases unmatched. The CDR3 bases are TGTGCCAGCAGCTTATGGGACAGGGACGAAAAACTGTTTTTT. This sequence encodes CASSLWDRDEKLFF.

A few counts support this clonotype. This sequence joins TRBV4-1 and TRBJ2-7, with unresolved D. V lost 5 bases, J lost 2 bases, and 7 bases lay in between. Germline V lookup: CDR1 MGHRA, CDR2 YSYEKL. The CDR3 has 12 residues. CDR3 nucleotide sequence: TGCGCCAGCAGCGGAGTGACCTACGAGCAGTACTTC. Amino acids: CASSGVTYEQYF.

The count of this clonotype is one. Relative to the germline gene, one junction end is altered; a read error may explain this. This sequence joins TRBV3-1 and TRBJ2-5; 7 bases map to TRBD1. This CDR3 has 14 amino acids. Germline CDR1 LGHDT, CDR2 YNNKEL (reference sequence). The CDR3, as DNA: TGTTCCAGCAGCCAAGAGGGACAGCAAGAGACCCAGTACTTC. Translation gives CSSSQEGQQETQYF.

A single count supports this clonotype. The junction does not match germline at one end; this may be a read error. V gene TRBV13 combines with J gene TRBJ1-6, with a tentative D call TRBD1 (5 bases). CDR3 length: 13 amino acids. CDR1 is PRHDT and CDR2 is FYEKMQ in the germline V gene (reference sequence). The CDR3 DNA reads TGTGCCAGCAGCTTCGGGGCGAATTCACCCCTCCGCTTT. Translation: CASSFGANSPLRF.

This clonotype was detected only a few times. The chain employs TRBV20-1 and TRBJ2-3; TRBD1 aligns across 8 bases. This CDR3 contains 15 residues. The V gene end was trimmed by 6 bases and the J gene end by 2 bases; junction bases not matched to a gene: 10. The V gene's germline CDR1 is DFQATT and CDR2 SNEGSKA (reference sequence). CDR3 in amino acids: CSAVPTGDNTDTQYF. CDR3 sequence (DNA): TGCAGTGCCGTCCCGACAGGGGACAACACAGATACGCAGTATTTT.

This chain connects TRBV27 to TRBJ1-3, with D possibly TRBD1 on 5 matching bases. Germline lookup yields CDR1 MNHEY and CDR2 SMNVEV (reference sequence). The length of the CDR3 is 12 residues. Trimming pared 6 bases from V and 4 bases from J, leaving 7 bases between. The CDR3 DNA reads as TGTGCCAGCAGGGGGCTGGGAAACACCATATATTTT. Its translation is CASRGLGNTIYF.

V and J are TRBV13 and TRBJ2-5, with 10 bases matching TRBD1. V was clipped by 1 base and J by 4 bases; unmatched bases: 9. The CDR3 is 17 residues long. Germline V gene data show CDR1 as PRHDT and CDR2 as FYEKMQ (reference sequence). CDR3 residues: CASSLAGVTGGGETQYF. The CDR3 region has the DNA TGTGCCAGCAGCTTAGCTGGAGTGACAGGGGGCGGAGAGACCCAGTACTTC.

This clonotype was seen a handful of times. J is TRBJ1-4 and V is TRBV23-1; 7 positions match TRBD1. TRBV23-1 is known as an ORF, though its function is uncertain. V shed 6 bases, J shed 4 bases, and the junction held 5 bases outside the gene matches. CDR3 size: 14 residues. CDR3 bases: TGCGCCAGCAGCCGGGACAGCTATAATGAAAAACTGTTTTTT. Protein product: CASSRDSYNEKLFF.

This clonotype has at least ten counts. CDR3 nucleotide sequence: TGTGCCAGCAGCGCCGAAGACATGTGGATCTACGAGCAGTACTTC. Amino acid sequence: CASSAEDMWIYEQYF. The chain uses TRBV7-2 and TRBJ2-7, with unresolved D. V gave up 5 bases and J gave up 3 bases, with 17 bases separating them. The germline V gene has CDR1 SGHTA and CDR2 FQGNSA. This CDR3 has 15 amino acids.

About this clonotype itself: This may be a read error: a much more frequent sequence differs by one nucleotide. The DNA of the CDR3 is TGCAGCGTTGAGATTCTAGGGTGGGGGGCAGATACGCAGTATTTT. Its translation: CSVEILGWGADTQYF. The chain has TRBV29-1 and TRBJ2-3; tentatively, D is TRBD2 (6 bases). Per germline, CDR1 SQVTM and CDR2 ANQGSEA. V was clipped by 3 bases and J by 4 bases, with 17 bases between them. The CDR3 spans 15 residues.

This clonotype was seen only a few times. CDR3 region: CASSGLAGGLYEQYF. CDR3 bases: TGTGCCAGCAGCGGTCTGGCAGGGGGCCTCTACGAGCAGTACTTC. This chain connects TRBV11-2 to TRBJ2-7; 8 nucleotides align to TRBD1. Germline V gives CDR1 SGHAT, CDR2 FQNNGV. This CDR3 has 15 residues. Trimming took 5 bases from V and 3 from J; bases not matched to a gene: 9.

On this clonotype: A single base separates this from a much larger clone, so it may be a read error. This chain uses TRBV7-3 with TRBJ2-3; D is undetermined. CDR1 and CDR2 (germline): SGHTA, FQGTGA. Trimming took 4 bases from V and 0 from J, leaving 11 bases between them. CDR3 length equals 15 residues. In nucleotides, the CDR3 is TGTGCCAGCAGCTCAATTCCGTGGAGCACAGATACGCAGTATTTT. Protein product: CASSSIPWSTDTQYF.

V and J are TRBV4-3 and TRBJ2-5; possible D gene TRBD2, 6 bases. The V end lost 0 bases, the J end lost 5 bases, and 13 bases lay between the germline ends. This CDR3 has 15 amino acids. Germline V gene sequence: CDR1 LGHNA, CDR2 YSLEER. The CDR3 spells CASSQDSSDWETQYF. DNA of the CDR3: TGCGCCAGCAGCCAAGATTCTAGCGATTGGGAGACCCAGTACTTC.

About this clonotype itself: This clone may be a read error of a much larger clone one base away. J is TRBJ2-7 and V is TRBV28; no definite D call. CDR3 length: 16 amino acids. CDR1 and CDR2 (germline): MDHEN, SYDVKM. Trimming cost V 7 bases and J 5 bases, with 24 bases left between them. The CDR3 loop is CASTLFTPADPHEQYF. The CDR3 DNA is TGTGCCAGCACCCTATTCACCCCGGCGGACCCCCACGAGCAGTACTTC.

This clonotype was observed at least ten times. The V call is TRBV5-6, the J call TRBJ1-4; tentatively, D is TRBD1 (5 bases). This CDR3 contains 15 residues. Trimming pared 3 bases from V and 0 bases from J, leaving 9 bases between. Germline values: CDR1 SGHDT, CDR2 YYEEEE. The CDR3 is CASSSWTSTNEKLFF. Here the CDR3 DNA reads TGTGCCAGCAGCTCCTGGACATCAACTAATGAAAAACTGTTTTTT. Variable domain in full (rest from reference TRBV5-6 and TRBJ1-4): DAGVTQSPTHLIKTRGQQVTLRCSPKSGHDTVSWYQQALGQGPQFIFQYYEEEERQRGNFPDRFSGHQFPNYSSELNVNALLLGDSALYLCASSSWTSTNEKLFFGSGTQLSVL.

This clonotype has just one count. The junction and the germline gene differ at one end; a read error may be behind it. V and J are TRBV18 and TRBJ2-3; 8 nucleotides agree with TRBD1. Germline V gene data show CDR1 as KGHSH and CDR2 as LQKENI. The CDR3 runs to 15 residues. The CDR3 DNA follows: TGCGCCAGCTCACCAGACAGGGGTAACACAGAAACGCAGTATTTT. This codes for CASSPDRGNTETQYF.

The count of this clonotype is one. This chain connects TRBV6-4 to TRBJ2-3; D is ambiguous. The CDR3 contains 17 residues. V was trimmed by 2 bases and J by 2 bases, leaving 17 bases between them. Germline assignment: CDR1 MRHNA and CDR2 SNTAGT. This CDR3 reads CASSDKEIQTPTDTQYF. CDR3 DNA sequence: TGTGCCAGCAGTGACAAAGAGATCCAGACCCCCACAGATACGCAGTATTTT.

In DNA form, the CDR3 reads TGTGCCAGCAGCGTAGCGTCAACTAGACCACACAGCTCCTACAATGAGCAGTTCTTC. This gives the protein CASSVASTRPHSSYNEQFF. The gene calls are TRBV9 and TRBJ2-1; the D gene is possibly TRBD2 (5 bases). The V end was cut by 0 bases, the J end by 0 bases, with 19 bases between. CDR3 size: 19 residues. CDR1 is SGDLS, CDR2 YYNGEE, per germline.

The chain combines TRBV13 with TRBJ2-1, with a tentative D call TRBD2 (6 bases). Germline CDR1 reads PRHDT; CDR2 reads FYEKMQ (reference sequence). The CDR3 contains 15 residues. V lost 1 base, J lost 0 bases, and 7 bases lay in between. CDR3 DNA: TGTGCCAGCAGCTTAGTCGGGAGCTCCTACAATGAGCAGTTCTTC. Translation gives CASSLVGSSYNEQFF. Drawing the rest from reference TRBV13 and TRBJ2-1, the complete variable domain is AAGVIQSPRHLIKEKRETATLKCYPIPRHDTVYWYQQGPGQDPQFLISFYEKMQSDKGSIPDRFSAQQFSDYHSELNMSSLELGDSALYFCASSLVGSSYNEQFFGPGTRLTVL.

This clonotype was seen many times. The rearrangement uses TRBV28 and TRBJ1-1; D is unresolved. The CDR3 is made up of 13 amino acids. The germline V gene encodes CDR1 MDHEN and CDR2 SYDVKM. The ends were cut back, 5 bases at V and 2 bases at J, with 9 bases in the middle. The CDR3 here is CASSGRINTEAFF. In nucleotides, the CDR3 is TGTGCCAGCAGTGGGAGGATCAACACTGAAGCTTTCTTT.

This clonotype was seen more than once but under ten times. The genes are TRBV19 and TRBJ2-2, with 7 bases that match TRBD1. This CDR3 is 15 amino acids long. V gave up 2 bases and J gave up 1 base; unmatched junction bases: 1. CDR1 is LNHDA, CDR2 SQIVND, per germline (reference sequence). The CDR3, as DNA: TGTGCCAGTAGTATAAGACAGGGGAACACCGGGGAGCTGTTTTTT. Amino acids: CASSIRQGNTGELFF.

Comment on this clonotype: A much larger clone lies one base from this, so it may be a read error. This chain uses TRBV7-6 with TRBJ2-7; the D is unclear. The V gene's germline CDR1 is SGHVS and CDR2 FNYEAQ. The CDR3 covers 14 residues. CDR3 coding DNA: TGTGCCAGCAGCTTAGGGCCCTACTCCTACGATCAGTACTTC. Translating gives CASSLGPYSYDQYF. The full variable domain, its missing parts supplied by reference TRBV7-6 and TRBJ2-7, is GAGVSQSPRYKVTKRGQDVALRCDPISGHVSLYWYRQALGQGPEFLTYFNYEAQQDKSGLPNDRFSAERPEGSISTLTIQRTEQRDSAMYRCASSLGPYSYDQYFGPGTRLTVT.